Following are 21 T cell receptor beta chains from one sample sequenced in a study of cytomegalovirus exposure and HLA in healthy donors. The primer mix had 60 Vbeta and 13 Jbeta primers. The assay was immunoSEQ multiplex PCR, and TCRdb's table has in-frame clones only and misses some. The sample lists some 200,000 clones; 75% to 85% were seen once. Sequenced sample: PBMCs. The source is a girl aged 5-17 years in good health and CMV-seronegative.

The chain carries TRBV19 and TRBJ1-5; D unresolved. Germline assignment: CDR1 LNHDA and CDR2 SQIVND (reference sequence). V gave up 3 bases and J gave up 4 bases, with 10 bases separating them. This CDR3 has 14 amino acids. The CDR3 sequence: CASSIRQSNQPQHF. The CDR3 DNA is TGTGCCAGTAGTATCAGGCAGTCTAATCAGCCCCAGCATTTT.

This clone showed up just once. The rearrangement uses TRBV19 and TRBJ2-4, with D perhaps TRBD1 (6 bases). Per germline, CDR1 LNHDA and CDR2 SQIVND (reference sequence). The V and J ends lost 5 bases and 4 bases respectively, with 12 bases between them. CDR3 length: 14 residues. The DNA of the CDR3 is TGTGCCAGTAGTGGACCGGGACAAAAAAACATTCAGTACTTC. Its protein is CASSGPGQKNIQYF.

The chain combines TRBV5-4 with TRBJ1-1; 7 positions match TRBD1. V was clipped by 5 bases and J by 2 bases; unmatched bases: 12. The CDR3 totals 16 residues. Germline CDR1 is SGHNT and CDR2 is YYREEE (reference sequence). DNA for the CDR3: TGTGCCAGCAGACATACAGATCAGGGGGAAAACACTGAAGCTTTCTTT. Its protein is CASRHTDQGENTEAFF.

The chain joins TRBV7-9 to TRBJ1-5; weak D call: TRBD1 (5 bases). Trimming took 6 bases from V and 0 from J, leaving 15 bases between them. CDR3 length: 16 residues. From germline, CDR1 is SEHNR and CDR2 FQNEAQ (reference sequence). The CDR3 protein is CASSSNRDYSNQPQHF. In DNA, the CDR3 is TGTGCCAGCAGTTCTAACCGGGACTATAGCAATCAGCCCCAGCATTTT.

This chain links TRBV28 with TRBJ2-7; D might be TRBD2 (5 bases). CDR3 length: 18 amino acids. Trimming removed 3 bases from V and 4 bases from J, with 25 bases in between. Germline V gene lookup returns CDR1 MDHEN and CDR2 SYDVKM. CDR3 in DNA: TGTGCCAGCAGTTTTGTATTGGACCACCGAAAGACTAAATACGAGCAGTACTTC. This sequence encodes CASSFVLDHRKTKYEQYF.

The chain joins TRBV6-5 to TRBJ1-5; D is unclear. The CDR3 length is 13 residues. Germline CDR1 reads MNHEY; CDR2 reads SVGAGI. V lost 8 bases and J lost 4, with 12 bases in between. The CDR3 DNA follows: TGTGCCAGCCGTAGCTACGAAAATCAGCCCCAGCATTTT. Amino acids: CASRSYENQPQHF.

This clone was detected once. The J gene is TRBJ2-1, the V gene TRBV19; TRBD2 aligns across 12 bases. CDR3 size: 24 residues. The germline gives CDR1 LNHDA, CDR2 SQIVND (reference sequence). The trim removed 2 bases at V and 3 bases at J, leaving 26 bases unmatched. DNA for the CDR3: TGTGCCAGTAGTATATATGGGCTAGCGGGAGGGTGGGGATATCCGACTTCCGACTACAATGAGCAGTTCTTC. Translation: CASSIYGLAGGWGYPTSDYNEQFF.

This chain uses TRBV30 with TRBJ2-3; D is undetermined. From germline, CDR1 is GTSNPN and CDR2 SVGIG (reference sequence). The CDR3 consists of 13 residues. V was trimmed by 2 bases and J by 2 bases, leaving 8 bases between them. DNA of the CDR3: TGTGCCTGGAGTTTGACAAACACAGATACGCAGTATTTT. It translates to CAWSLTNTDTQYF.

The gene calls are TRBV7-2 and TRBJ1-1; D is uncertain. Germline values: CDR1 SGHTA, CDR2 FQGNSA. V was shortened by 4 bases and J by 5 bases, with 11 bases between the two germline ends. There are 13 residues in the CDR3. The CDR3 coding sequence is TGTGCCAGCAGCTCCCGTGGCTTGACTGAAGCTTTCTTT. Translating gives CASSSRGLTEAFF.

The chain couples TRBV10-3 to TRBJ1-5; no firm D call. The CDR3 is 19 amino acids. V dropped 0 bases and J dropped 0 bases, with 18 bases sitting between them. Germline V CDR1 and CDR2: ENHRY, SYGVKD. The CDR3 loop reads CAISESSSGGFDSNQPQHF. The CDR3 coding sequence is TGTGCCATCAGTGAGTCGTCTTCGGGTGGTTTTGATAGCAATCAGCCCCAGCATTTT.

The V call is TRBV7-9, the J call TRBJ2-2, with D possibly being TRBD1 (6 bases). The CDR3 extends over 16 amino acids. V lost 4 bases, J lost 4 bases, and 16 bases lay in between. Germline V CDR1 and CDR2: SEHNR, FQNEAQ (reference sequence). The chain's CDR3 is CASSSSTGKGTGELFF. In DNA, the CDR3 is TGTGCCAGCAGCTCGTCAACAGGGAAGGGCACCGGGGAGCTGTTTTTT.

This clone was recorded at least ten times. The chain joins TRBV4-3 to TRBJ1-1; unclear D gene. The CDR3 covers 14 residues. The V gene lost 0 bases and the J gene lost 2 bases, with 7 bases spanning the gap. Germline lookup yields CDR1 LGHNA and CDR2 YSLEER. CDR3 coding DNA: TGCGCCAGCAGCCAAGAAGAGTTTAACACTGAAGCTTTCTTT. Translating it yields CASSQEEFNTEAFF.

The chain links TRBV10-2 to TRBJ1-1, with 7 positions matching TRBD1. With 7 bases clipped from V and 3 bases from J, the junction kept 11 bases outside the gene matches. CDR1 WSHSY and CDR2 SAAADI come from the germline V gene. The CDR3 runs 15 residues. This CDR3 is CASKSRGTDYTEAFF. The CDR3 nucleotides read TGCGCCAGCAAGAGCAGAGGGACAGATTACACTGAAGCTTTCTTT.

The chain links TRBV9 to TRBJ2-3, with D possibly TRBD2 on 5 matching bases. The CDR3 has 15 amino acids. V was trimmed by 0 bases and J by 1 base, leaving 9 bases between them. Germline CDR1 is SGDLS and CDR2 is YYNGEE. This CDR3 reads CASSVGVGGTDTQYF. The DNA of the CDR3 is TGTGCCAGCAGCGTAGGAGTGGGAGGCACAGATACGCAGTATTTT.

This rearrangement joins TRBV6-1 to TRBJ1-6; no reliable D call. This CDR3 region has 15 residues. CDR1 is MNHNS, CDR2 SASEGT, per germline. V lost 1 base and J lost 4, with 8 bases in between. CDR3 nucleotide sequence: TGTGCCAGCAGTGAAGGGGCAAGTTATAATTCACCCCTCCACTTT. Its translation: CASSEGASYNSPLHF.

This rearrangement joins TRBV19 to TRBJ2-6; perhaps TRBD2 as D (6 bases). Germline V gene sequence: CDR1 LNHDA, CDR2 SQIVND (reference sequence). V gave up 7 bases and J gave up 4 bases, with 20 bases separating them. The CDR3 covers 17 residues. Here the CDR3 DNA reads TGTGCCAGTACCCCTTACGGCAGCGGGTACGGGGCCAACGTCCTGACTTTC. Translating it yields CASTPYGSGYGANVLTF.

Only a few counts were recorded for this clone. V is TRBV6-1 and J is TRBJ1-1, with 7 nucleotides matching TRBD1. V gave up 4 bases and J gave up 0 bases; unmatched junction bases: 8. The CDR3 covers 16 residues. The germline V gene has CDR1 MNHNS and CDR2 SASEGT. In nucleotides, the CDR3 is TGTGCCAGCAGTGGGGGACAGACTCTCATGAACACTGAAGCTTTCTTT. This encodes CASSGGQTLMNTEAFF.

The J gene is TRBJ2-7, the V gene TRBV5-5; 11 bases align to TRBD1. This CDR3 is 16 amino acids long. Trimming removed 2 bases from V and 2 bases from J; junction bases left unmatched: 6. Germline lookup yields CDR1 SGHKS and CDR2 YYEKEE (reference sequence). CDR3: CASSFPGQGVAYEQYF. CDR3 DNA sequence: TGTGCCAGCAGCTTCCCGGGACAGGGGGTGGCCTACGAGCAGTACTTC.

With regard to this clone: The CDR3 carries no conserved terminal phenylalanine or tryptophan, so it likely arises from a read error. No DNA is shown, since the ends of the CDR3 on it are uncertain; the CDR3 is the one TCRdb lists. J is TRBJ2-7 and V is TRBV7-9; no DNA check was done on the table's D call, TRBD1. Germline V lookup: CDR1 SEHNR, CDR2 FQNEAQ (reference sequence). Including both end residues, the CDR3 is 12 amino acids long. CDR3 in amino acids: CASSLGPAPGII.

The rearrangement uses TRBV19 and TRBJ2-7; 8 nucleotides match TRBD1. Germline CDR1 reads LNHDA; CDR2 reads SQIVND (reference sequence). The CDR3 contains 15 residues. With 4 bases clipped from V and 4 bases from J, the junction kept 9 bases outside the gene matches. CDR3 sequence reads: CASSTRQGNSYEQYF. The CDR3 DNA sequence: TGTGCCAGTAGTACACGACAGGGGAATTCGTACGAGCAGTACTTC.

The chain links TRBV28 to TRBJ1-2; possibly TRBD1 for D (5 bases). V was pared by 5 bases and J by 2 bases, with 21 bases between. CDR1 is MDHEN, CDR2 SYDVKM, per germline. The CDR3 sequence is 17 residues long. CDR3: CASSTGGTGGLNYGYTF. CDR3 nucleotide sequence: TGTGCCAGCAGTACGGGCGGGACGGGGGGTTTAAACTATGGCTACACCTTC.